This passage covers 19 T cell receptor beta chains from one sample sequenced in a study of blood T cell repertoires in COVID-19. Produced via immunoSEQ multiplex PCR; TCRdb's table is partial and in-frame only. The data show some 91,000 clones, over 80% seen once. Sample: peripheral blood. These receptors came from a human donor in a cohort sampled during active COVID-19.

V and J are TRBV27 and TRBJ1-1, with a tentative D call TRBD1 (5 bases). CDR3 length: 13 residues. Trimming removed 5 bases at V and 3 bases at J, with 10 bases between. CDR1 MNHEY and CDR2 SMNVEV come from the germline V gene (reference sequence). For the CDR3, the DNA is TGTGCCAGCAGTAGAAAGGGGTACACTGAAGCTTTCTTT. Its protein product is CASSRKGYTEAFF.

The chain recombines TRBV5-8 with TRBJ2-5; 11 nucleotides align to TRBD2. V lost 4 bases, J lost 5 bases, and 10 bases stayed unmatched. Germline V CDR1 and CDR2: SGHTS, YDEGEE. CDR3 length equals 16 residues. CDR3 protein: CASSPPTSGKEETQYF. CDR3 in DNA: TGTGCCAGCAGCCCACCGACTAGCGGGAAAGAGGAGACCCAGTACTTC.

This chain uses TRBV6-6 with TRBJ2-1; D may be TRBD1 (6 bases). The CDR3 is made up of 14 amino acids. V was pared by 6 bases and J by 0 bases, with 9 bases between. The germline V gene has CDR1 MNHNY and CDR2 SVGAGI (reference sequence). The CDR3 region is CASSEDSSYNEQFF. The CDR3 DNA sequence: TGTGCCAGCAGCGAGGACAGCTCCTACAATGAGCAGTTCTTC.

This chain uses TRBV9 with TRBJ1-1, with D possibly being TRBD1 (5 bases). This CDR3 region has 14 residues. Germline V gene data show CDR1 as SGDLS and CDR2 as YYNGEE. Trimming removed 4 bases from V and 4 bases from J, with 14 bases in between. CDR3 DNA: TGTGCCAGCAGCCCACTGGCAGGGTTCACTGAAGCTTTCTTT. Its protein product is CASSPLAGFTEAFF.

The rearrangement links TRBV18 to TRBJ2-1; 7 bases line up with TRBD2. The CDR3 runs to 15 residues. Trimming removed 5 bases from V and 9 bases from J; junction bases left unmatched: 13. The germline CDR1 and CDR2 sequences are KGHSH and LQKENI. The CDR3 DNA sequence: TGTGCCAGCTCATCCTTCCCCGAGGTAGCGGGTGAGCAGTTCTTC. The encoded protein is CASSSFPEVAGEQFF.

This sequence joins TRBV4-2 and TRBJ2-3; D is perhaps TRBD2 (5 bases). V was clipped by 0 bases and J by 4 bases, with 17 bases between them. There are 17 residues in the CDR3. Germline CDR1 LGHNA, CDR2 YNFKEQ. The CDR3 here is CASSQDSAGPRADTQYF. As DNA, the CDR3 is TGTGCCAGCAGCCAAGACTCGGCGGGTCCCCGGGCAGATACGCAGTATTTT.

The J gene is TRBJ2-7, the V gene TRBV5-1, with TRBD2 matching 7 bases. The CDR3 has 16 residues. With V trimmed by 0 bases and J by 4 bases, 10 bases remained unmatched. The germline CDR1 and CDR2 sequences are SGHRS and YFSETQ. The CDR3 DNA reads as TGCGCCAGCAGCTTGGGGAGCCTTGGACTAGTATACGAGCAGTACTTC. Translated: CASSLGSLGLVYEQYF.

The chain employs TRBV28 and TRBJ2-7; TRBD1 agrees at 9 bases. CDR1 is MDHEN, CDR2 SYDVKM, per germline. The CDR3 is 16 amino acids. V shed 4 bases, J shed 5 bases, and the junction held 12 bases outside the gene matches. The CDR3 DNA sequence: TGTGCCAGCAGTTCTCTACTCCGGGACAGGGTCCACGAGCAGTACTTC. Translating it yields CASSSLLRDRVHEQYF. Using reference TRBV28 and TRBJ2-7 for the parts outside the CDR3, the full variable domain is DVKVTQSSRYLVKRTGEKVFLECVQDMDHENMFWYRQDPGLGLRLIYFSYDVKMKEKGDIPEGYSVSREKKERFSLILESASTNQTSMYLCASSSLLRDRVHEQYFGPGTRLTVT.

This clone was picked up a small number of times. The chain recombines TRBV7-8 with TRBJ2-7, with D maybe TRBD2 (5 bases). This CDR3 has 12 amino acids. Germline loops: CDR1 SGHVS, CDR2 FQNEAQ. Trimming took 5 bases from V and 4 from J, leaving 9 bases between them. The CDR3 loop is CASSLPGYEQYF. The CDR3 DNA reads as TGTGCCAGCAGCCTCCCGGGGTACGAGCAGTACTTC.

This chain links TRBV6-5 with TRBJ2-1, with 10 bases identical to TRBD2. The V and J ends lost 5 bases and 4 bases, in that order; junction bases with no gene match: 5. The CDR3 has 15 amino acids. Germline CDR1 MNHEY, CDR2 SVGAGI. The CDR3 here is CASSPSGRGYNEQFF. In DNA, the CDR3 is TGTGCCAGCAGTCCCAGCGGGAGGGGTTACAATGAGCAGTTCTTC.

V usage is TRBV10-3 and J usage is TRBJ2-1, with D perhaps TRBD2 (6 bases). The CDR3 is 17 amino acids. V lost 0 bases and J 1 base, leaving 13 bases between the germline ends. Germline V gene data show CDR1 as ENHRY and CDR2 as SYGVKD. The CDR3 nucleotides read TGTGCCATCAGTGAGTCGGGCGGGACGGCATCCTACAATGAGCAGTTCTTC. Translated: CAISESGGTASYNEQFF.

This clone occurred a few times. This rearrangement joins TRBV6-6 to TRBJ1-2, with D perhaps matching TRBD1 (6 bases). The germline V gene encodes CDR1 MNHNY and CDR2 SVGAGI (reference sequence). V lost 2 bases to trimming and J lost 0 bases, with 10 bases between them. The CDR3 runs to 15 residues. DNA for the CDR3: TGTGCCAGCAGTTACCTCGGACAGACTAACTATGGCTACACCTTC. It encodes CASSYLGQTNYGYTF.

The chain joins TRBV9 to TRBJ2-5; 9 nucleotides line up with TRBD2. This CDR3 has 21 amino acids. The V segment lost 0 bases and the J segment 3 bases; nucleotides outside the gene matches: 21. Germline-derived CDR1 and CDR2 are SGDLS and YYNGEE. CDR3: CASSVATLGRGGLTQEETQYF. CDR3 nucleotide sequence: TGTGCCAGCAGCGTAGCTACCCTGGGGCGGGGGGGACTAACTCAAGAAGAGACCCAGTACTTC.

Concerning this clone itself: In the same sample, other DNA sequences code for this CDR3. V gene TRBV4-3 combines with J gene TRBJ1-1; D is unresolved. Trimming removed 0 bases from V and 1 base from J, with 3 bases in between. Per germline, CDR1 LGHNA and CDR2 YSLEER. This CDR3 contains 13 residues. CDR3 DNA: TGCGCCAGCAGCCAAGACAGGAACACTGAAGCTTTCTTT. Translation gives CASSQDRNTEAFF.

This rearrangement joins TRBV2 to TRBJ2-1; 10 nucleotides agree with TRBD2. Germline V gene sequence: CDR1 SNHLY, CDR2 FYNNEI. After removal of 8 bases from V and 4 bases from J, the junction contained 8 bases not matched to a gene. The CDR3 runs to 15 residues. The chain's CDR3 is CASSKAGGRYNEQFF. CDR3 sequence (DNA): TGTGCCAGCTCTAAAGCGGGAGGGCGGTACAATGAGCAGTTCTTC.

The chain employs TRBV12-3 or TRBV12-4 and TRBJ2-5; D might be TRBD2 (6 bases). The CDR3 covers 13 residues. The germline V and J ends were trimmed by 5 bases and 2 bases, with 9 bases remaining between them. CDR3 in DNA: TGTGCCAGCAGTACCGGACTACAAGAGACCCAGTACTTC. This sequence encodes CASSTGLQETQYF.

The V call is TRBV11-2, the J call TRBJ1-5; D uncertain. The V end lost 3 bases, the J end lost 0 bases, and 6 bases lay between the germline ends. The V gene's germline CDR1 is SGHAT and CDR2 FQNNGV. The CDR3 extends over 14 amino acids. The DNA of the CDR3 is TGTGCCAGCAGCTTCGGGGATAGCAATCAGCCCCAGCATTTT. Translating it yields CASSFGDSNQPQHF.

The rearrangement links TRBV6-5 to TRBJ2-3; 7 bases fit TRBD1. This CDR3 has 14 amino acids. Germline trimming cut 4 bases from V and 12 bases from J; bases unmatched to any gene: 13. CDR1 is MNHEY and CDR2 is SVGAGI in the germline V gene. The CDR3 spells CASSSPTTQGPQYF. CDR3 in DNA: TGTGCCAGCAGTTCACCCACAACACAGGGGCCTCAGTATTTT.

V is TRBV5-1 and J is TRBJ2-1; D is perhaps TRBD1 (6 bases). V shed 0 bases and J shed 10 bases, with 20 bases lying between them. The CDR3 runs 16 residues. Looked up from germline, CDR1 is SGHRS and CDR2 is YFSETQ. CDR3 loop: CASSLGTAGAANEQFF. As DNA, the CDR3 is TGCGCCAGCAGCTTGGGTACGGCAGGGGCGGCCAACGAGCAGTTCTTC.